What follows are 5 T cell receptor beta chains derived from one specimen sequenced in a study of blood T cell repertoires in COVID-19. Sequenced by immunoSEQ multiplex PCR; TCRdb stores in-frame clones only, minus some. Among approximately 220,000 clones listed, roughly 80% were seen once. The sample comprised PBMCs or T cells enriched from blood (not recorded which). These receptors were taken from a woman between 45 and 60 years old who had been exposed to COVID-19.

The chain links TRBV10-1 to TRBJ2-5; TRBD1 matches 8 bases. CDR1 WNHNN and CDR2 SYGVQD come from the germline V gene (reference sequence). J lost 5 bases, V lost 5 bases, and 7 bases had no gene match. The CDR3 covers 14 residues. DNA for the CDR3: TGCGCCAGCAGTCTGGACAGGGACGGGGAGACCCAGTACTTC. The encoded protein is CASSLDRDGETQYF.

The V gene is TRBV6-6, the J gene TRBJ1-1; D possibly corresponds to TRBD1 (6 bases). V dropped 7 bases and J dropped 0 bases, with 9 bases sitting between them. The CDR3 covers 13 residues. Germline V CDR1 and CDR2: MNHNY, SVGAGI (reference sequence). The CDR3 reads CASTRGMNTEAFF. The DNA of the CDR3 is TGTGCCAGCACTAGGGGGATGAACACTGAAGCTTTCTTT.

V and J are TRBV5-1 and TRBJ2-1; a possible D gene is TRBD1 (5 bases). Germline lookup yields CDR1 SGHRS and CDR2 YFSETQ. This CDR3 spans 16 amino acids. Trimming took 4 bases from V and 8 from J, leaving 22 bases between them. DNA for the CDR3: TGCGCCAGCAGCCTAACCCCGATTAGGGGCCTCGATGAGCAGTTCTTC. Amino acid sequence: CASSLTPIRGLDEQFF.

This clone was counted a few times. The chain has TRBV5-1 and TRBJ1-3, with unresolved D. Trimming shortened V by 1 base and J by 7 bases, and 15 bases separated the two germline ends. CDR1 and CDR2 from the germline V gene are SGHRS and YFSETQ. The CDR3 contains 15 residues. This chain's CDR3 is CASSLTLGVSNTIYF. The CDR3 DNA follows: TGCGCCAGCAGCTTGACGTTGGGCGTCTCGAACACCATATATTTT.

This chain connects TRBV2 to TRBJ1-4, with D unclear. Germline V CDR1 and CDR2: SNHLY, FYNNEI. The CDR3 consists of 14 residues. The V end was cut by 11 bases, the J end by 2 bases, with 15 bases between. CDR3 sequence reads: CASRWGATNEKLFF. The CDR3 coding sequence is TGTGCCTCCCGGTGGGGAGCCACTAATGAAAAACTGTTTTTT.